A selection of T cell receptor beta chains follows, all from one sample in a study of CD8 T cells in Susac syndrome. Each CDR3 protein is one row after TCRdb ran MiXCR on the immunoSEQ multiplex PCR reads. The table has roughly 190,000 distinct CDR3 sequences, roughly 94% seen once; the top ten hold around 0.16%. The specimen sequenced was CD8+ T cells from PBMCs. The source of these receptors is a human donor with Susac syndrome. CDR3s include the opening cysteine and the closing phenylalanine or tryptophan. A D gene is named only where the DNA matches it firmly. Size values are once, few and many counts, or a class for expanded clones, and some rows have none.

abundance: NA; j_gene: TRBJ1-1; d_gene: TRBD1; v_gene: TRBV6-5; CDR3nt: TGTGCCAGCAGTCGGACAGGGAGCCTACCTGAAGCTTTCTTT; CDR3aa: CASSRTGSLPEAFF
abundance: NA; j_gene: TRBJ1-2; d_gene: NA; v_gene: TRBV5-6; CDR3nt: TGTGCCAGCAGAGACGGGACGGCAGGGGCTTATGGCTACACCTTC; CDR3aa: CASRDGTAGAYGYTF
abundance: NA; j_gene: TRBJ2-1; d_gene: TRBD2; v_gene: TRBV9; CDR3nt: TGTGCCAGCAGCGTAGCTACGACTAGCGGGGTCGCGCAGTTCTTC; CDR3aa: CASSVATTSGVAQFF
abundance: NA; j_gene: TRBJ2-1; d_gene: NA; v_gene: TRBV21-1; CDR3nt: TGTGCCAGCAGCAAACCCCGGGACAGGTCTTATCGGTCGCAGTTCTTC; CDR3aa: CASSKPRDRSYRSQFF
abundance: NA; j_gene: TRBJ1-1; d_gene: NA; v_gene: TRBV7-8; CDR3nt: TGTGCCAGCAGCTTAGCTGTCTGGAACACTGAAGCTTTCTTT; CDR3aa: CASSLAVWNTEAFF
abundance: NA; j_gene: TRBJ1-5; d_gene: TRBD1; v_gene: TRBV2; CDR3nt: TGTGCCAGCAGTGAAGATACAGGGGCCGAAGATAGCAATCAGCCCCAGCATTTT; CDR3aa: CASSEDTGAEDSNQPQHF
abundance: NA; j_gene: TRBJ2-1; d_gene: NA; v_gene: TRBV5-1; CDR3nt: TGCGCCAGCAGCTCTACCCGGGACTTAGGGGGGGAGCAGTTCTTC; CDR3aa: CASSSTRDLGGEQFF
abundance: few; j_gene: TRBJ1-4; d_gene: NA; v_gene: TRBV13; CDR3nt: TGTGCCAGCAGCTTAGCCCTGGACAGAGATAATGAAAAACTGTTTTTT; CDR3aa: CASSLALDRDNEKLFF
abundance: NA; j_gene: TRBJ1-6; d_gene: TRBD1; v_gene: TRBV12-3/TRBV12-4; CDR3nt: TGTGCCAGCAGTTTTGGGACAGGGGGAGGTAATTCACCCCTCCACTTT; CDR3aa: CASSFGTGGGNSPLHF
abundance: NA; j_gene: TRBJ1-3; d_gene: NA; v_gene: TRBV9; CDR3nt: TGTGCCAGCAGCGTCCCCCCCGAAAACACCATATATTTT; CDR3aa: CASSVPPENTIYF
abundance: once; j_gene: TRBJ1-1; d_gene: TRBD1; v_gene: TRBV30; CDR3nt: TGTGCCTGGATCTCGGGACAGAATCTTGAAGCTTTCTTT; CDR3aa: CAWISGQNLEAFF
abundance: once; j_gene: TRBJ2-7; d_gene: NA; v_gene: TRBV12-3/TRBV12-4; CDR3nt: TGTGCCAGCAGTCATGGGACCGCCCAATCCTACGAGCAGTACTTC; CDR3aa: CASSHGTAQSYEQYF
abundance: NA; j_gene: TRBJ2-1; d_gene: NA; v_gene: TRBV30; CDR3nt: TGTGCCTGGAGTGGTGGGATAGGGAGGAATGAGCAGTTCTTC; CDR3aa: CAWSGGIGRNEQFF
abundance: NA; j_gene: TRBJ1-5; d_gene: TRBD1; v_gene: TRBV5-1; CDR3nt: TGCGCCAGCAGCTTGGATATCGGGACAGTGCTTTTTTTT; CDR3aa: CASSLDIGTVLFF
abundance: NA; j_gene: TRBJ1-1; d_gene: NA; v_gene: TRBV20-1; CDR3nt: TGCAGTGCTAGACAGTCGAACACTGAAGCTTTCTTT; CDR3aa: CSARQSNTEAFF
abundance: NA; j_gene: TRBJ2-1; d_gene: TRBD2; v_gene: TRBV9; CDR3nt: TGTGCCAGCAGCCCACCTACTAGCGGGGGATACAATGAGCAGTTCTTC; CDR3aa: CASSPPTSGGYNEQFF
abundance: once; j_gene: TRBJ1-3; d_gene: NA; v_gene: TRBV20-1; CDR3nt: TGCAGTGCAAGACAGCACTCTGGAAACACCATATATTTT; CDR3aa: CSARQHSGNTIYF